This TCR beta chain was identified during a study of T cell clones after liver transplantation. For the study at large: Post-transplant blood was tracked for graft-donor-reactive T cell clones identified in a pre-transplant mixed lymphocyte reaction. HCV positivity affected three of eight recipients; the rest lacked autoimmune or viral indications. Pre-transplant mixed lymphocyte reactions yielded third-party-reactive TCRbeta sequences as comparators for graft-donor-reactive sequences. Tolerant meant at least one year fully off immunosuppression without liver enzymes above twice normal.

The CDR3 is 16 amino acids. Germline V gene data show CDR1 as LGHNA and CDR2 as YNFKEQ. The V end was cut by 0 bases, the J end by 2 bases, with 13 bases between. Libraries were prepared by immunoSEQ multiplex PCR; TCRdb keeps only in-frame clonotypes and omits some of them. The sample yields under 130,000 clones, under 90% seen once. The sequence derives from a human patient who received a liver transplant. Part of the T cells may come from the graft donor. Material: CD4+ T cells from blood, obtained approximately 50 months after liver transplant. The chain joins TRBV4-2 to TRBJ2-5; D is unresolved. In DNA, the CDR3 is TGTGCCAGCAGCCAAGAAATGATAGGTGGTCAAGAGACCCAGTACTTC. Translating gives CASSQEMIGGQETQYF.